This TCR beta chain was observed in a study of blood T cell repertoires in COVID-19. The overall study: Spain, Italy and the United States supplied samples that represented acute and convalescent COVID-19. Sources were T cells, B-cell-depleted T cells, or PBMCs; the material itself was cDNA or gDNA.

The count of this clone is one. Germline CDR1 is MGHRA and CDR2 is YSYEKL. Between the trimmed V and J ends, which lost 1 base and 5 bases, there was a span of 11 bases. This CDR3 contains 14 residues. The assay was immunoSEQ multiplex PCR, and TCRdb's table has in-frame clones only and misses some. The table has about 250,000 clones, around 82% seen once; the top ten hold under 5.5%. The chain recombines TRBV4-1 with TRBJ1-1; no clear D. Sequencing used peripheral blood. The sequence came from a woman older than 75 with active or convalescent COVID-19. The CDR3 protein is CASSQGLRGTEAFF. CDR3 nucleotides: TGCGCCAGCAGCCAAGGGCTTCGGGGAACTGAAGCTTTCTTT.